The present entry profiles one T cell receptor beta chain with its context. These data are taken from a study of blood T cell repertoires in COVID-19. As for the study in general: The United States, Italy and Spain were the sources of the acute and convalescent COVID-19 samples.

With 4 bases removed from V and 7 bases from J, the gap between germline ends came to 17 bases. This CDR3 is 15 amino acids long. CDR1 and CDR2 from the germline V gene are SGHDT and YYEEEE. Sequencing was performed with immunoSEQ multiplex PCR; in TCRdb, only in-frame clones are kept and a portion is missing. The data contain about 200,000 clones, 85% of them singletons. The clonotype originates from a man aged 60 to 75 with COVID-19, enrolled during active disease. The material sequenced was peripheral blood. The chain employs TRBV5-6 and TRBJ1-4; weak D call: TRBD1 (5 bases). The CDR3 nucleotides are TGTGCCAGCAGCAGTCAGGGAAGCCTCCGTGAAAAACTGTTTTTT. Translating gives CASSSQGSLREKLFF.